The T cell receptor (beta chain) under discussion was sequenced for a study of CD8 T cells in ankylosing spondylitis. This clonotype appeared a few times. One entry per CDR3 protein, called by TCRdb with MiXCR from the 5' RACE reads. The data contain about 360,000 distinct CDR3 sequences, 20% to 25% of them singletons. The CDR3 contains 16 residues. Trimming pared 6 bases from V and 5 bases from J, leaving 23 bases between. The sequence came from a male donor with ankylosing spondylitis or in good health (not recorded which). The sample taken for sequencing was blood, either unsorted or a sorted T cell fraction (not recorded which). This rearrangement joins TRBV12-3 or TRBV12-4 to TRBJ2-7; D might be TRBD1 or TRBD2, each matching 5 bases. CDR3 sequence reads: CASSERPGRGRNEQYF. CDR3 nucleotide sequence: TGTGCCAGCAGCGAACGACCGGGACGCGGAAGGAACGAGCAGTACTTC.